This T cell receptor beta chain derives from a study of blood T cell repertoires in COVID-19. As for the study in general: The samples span acute and convalescent COVID-19 from the United States, Italy and Spain. PBMCs, B-cell-depleted T cells, or T cells were the source of the cDNA or gDNA that made up the material.

Authors' analysis steps: Researchers report that nucleated cell counts were estimated from reference gene primer amplification. TCRdb's copy holds only in-frame clones and misses some; the assay was immunoSEQ multiplex PCR. V and J calls and clone size follow that table, whereas D and trimming were derived from the DNA. This sample yields some 200,000 clones, of which more than 70% are seen a single time; roughly 12% belongs to the top ten. From germline, CDR1 is SGHTA and CDR2 FQGNSA. The germline V and J ends were trimmed by 5 bases and 6 bases, with 13 bases remaining between them. This CDR3 spans 14 amino acids. This clone was counted a single time.

Source material: peripheral blood. The clonotype comes from a human donor in a cohort sampled during active COVID-19. The rearrangement links TRBV7-2 to TRBJ1-4, with no clear D. This chain's CDR3 is CASSQGSGYEKLFF. Here the CDR3 DNA reads TGTGCCAGCAGCCAAGGATCGGGATATGAAAAACTGTTTTTT. Complete variable domain (other parts from reference TRBV7-2 and TRBJ1-4): GAGVSQSPSNKVTEKGKDVELRCDPISGHTALYWYRQSLGQGLEFLIYFQGNSAPDKSGLPSDRFSAERTGGSVSTLTIQRTQQEDSAVYLCASSQGSGYEKLFFGSGTQLSVL.